Following are 4 T cell receptor beta chains from one sample sequenced in a study of T cell responses to AZD1222 COVID-19 vaccine. Method: immunoSEQ multiplex PCR; TCRdb's copy keeps in-frame clones and lacks some. This sample yields 120,000 or so clones, of which roughly 90% are seen a single time; 2.5% to 3% belongs to the top ten. The sequencing here drew on peripheral blood, taken on day 0 of AZD1222 vaccination. The receptors were sampled from an adult in good health.

This chain connects TRBV28 to TRBJ1-3, with 9 positions matching TRBD1. Germline lookup yields CDR1 MDHEN and CDR2 SYDVKM. V lost 6 bases, J lost 1 base, and 7 bases stayed unmatched. The CDR3 length is 16 residues. CDR3 DNA sequence: TGTGCCAGCAGGCCCCCGGGACAGGGATCTGGAAACACCATATATTTT. Its protein product is CASRPPGQGSGNTIYF.

V usage is TRBV7-9 and J usage is TRBJ1-5, with D perhaps matching TRBD1 (5 bases). V was clipped by 4 bases and J by 7 bases, with 14 bases between them. Germline CDR1 is SEHNR and CDR2 is FQNEAQ (reference sequence). The CDR3 has 14 amino acids. The CDR3 region is CASSYQGVEQPQHF. DNA for the CDR3: TGTGCCAGCAGCTACCAAGGGGTTGAGCAGCCCCAGCATTTT.

The chain recombines TRBV7-9 with TRBJ1-6; the D gene is possibly TRBD1 (5 bases). V lost 3 bases to trimming and J lost 7 bases, with 16 bases between them. The germline gives CDR1 SEHNR, CDR2 FQNEAQ (reference sequence). This CDR3 has 16 residues. The CDR3: CASSLDLGGANSPLHF. CDR3 in DNA: TGTGCCAGCAGCTTGGACCTGGGAGGGGCGAATTCACCCCTCCACTTT.

The V call is TRBV19, the J call TRBJ1-5; D is undetermined. Germline lookup yields CDR1 LNHDA and CDR2 SQIVND (reference sequence). The CDR3 has 13 residues. V was clipped by 3 bases and J by 5 bases, with 8 bases between them. The CDR3 DNA follows: TGTGCCAGTAGTATCGGAGGTCATCAGCCCCAGCATTTT. Protein: CASSIGGHQPQHF. The entire variable domain, with the rest obtained from reference TRBV19 and TRBJ1-5, is as follows: DGGITQSPKYLFRKEGQNVTLSCEQNLNHDAMYWYRQDPGQGLRLIYYSQIVNDFQKGDIAEGYSVSREKKESFPLTVTSAQKNPTAFYLCASSIGGHQPQHFGDGTRLSIL.